This T cell receptor (beta chain) stems from a study of T cells in Graves' hyperthyroidism and ophthalmopathy. RNA transcripts yielded amplified TCR beta CDR3 regions. Using the HTBI primer set, a first-round RT-PCR was run on the TCR CDR3. TCRdb analysed the multiplex PCR reads with MiXCR anew, one entry per CDR3 protein. The sample includes hundreds of thousands of distinct CDR3 sequences, about 35% of them seen just once. This CDR3 region has 12 residues. CDR1 SQVTM and CDR2 ANQGSEA come from the germline V gene. The V and J ends lost 4 bases and 0 bases respectively, with 5 bases between them. The specimen was blood. This rearrangement joins TRBV29-1 to TRBJ2-3; D is ambiguous. This sequence originates from a woman aged 40 to 49 with Graves' hyperthyroidism. CDR3 in DNA: TGCAGCGTTGGGATAAGCACAGATACGCAGTATTTT. This translates into CSVGISTDTQYF.